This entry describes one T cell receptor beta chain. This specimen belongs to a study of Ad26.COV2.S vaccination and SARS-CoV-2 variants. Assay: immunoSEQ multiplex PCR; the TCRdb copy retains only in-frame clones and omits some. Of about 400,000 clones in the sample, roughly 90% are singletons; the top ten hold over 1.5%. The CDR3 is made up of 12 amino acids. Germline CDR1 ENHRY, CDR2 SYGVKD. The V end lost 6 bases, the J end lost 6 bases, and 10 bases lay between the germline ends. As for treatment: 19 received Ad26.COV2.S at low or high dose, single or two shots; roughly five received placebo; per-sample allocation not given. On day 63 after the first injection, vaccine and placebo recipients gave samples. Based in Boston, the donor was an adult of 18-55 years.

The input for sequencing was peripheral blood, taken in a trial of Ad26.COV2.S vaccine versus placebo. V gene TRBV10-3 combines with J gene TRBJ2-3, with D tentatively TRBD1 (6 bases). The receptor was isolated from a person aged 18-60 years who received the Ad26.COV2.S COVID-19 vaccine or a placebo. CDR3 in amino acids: CAISQTGDTQYF. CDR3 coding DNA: TGTGCCATCAGCCAAACAGGGGATACGCAGTATTTT.